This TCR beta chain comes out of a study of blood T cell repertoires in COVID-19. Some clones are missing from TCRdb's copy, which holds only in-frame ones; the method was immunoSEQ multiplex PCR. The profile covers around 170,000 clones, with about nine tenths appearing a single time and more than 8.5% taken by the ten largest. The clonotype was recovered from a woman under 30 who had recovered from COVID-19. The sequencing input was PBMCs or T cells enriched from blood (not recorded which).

CDR3 residues: CASSRTSGYTDTQYF. The CDR3 bases are TGTGCCAGCAGCAGGACTAGCGGCTACACAGATACGCAGTATTTT. The chain couples TRBV7-2 to TRBJ2-3, with 10 bases aligning to TRBD2. The CDR3 consists of 15 residues. The germline gives CDR1 SGHTA, CDR2 FQGNSA. The V and J ends lost 5 bases and 2 bases, in that order; junction bases with no gene match: 4. The entire variable domain, with the rest obtained from reference TRBV7-2 and TRBJ2-3, is as follows: GAGVSQSPSNKVTEKGKDVELRCDPISGHTALYWYRQSLGQGLEFLIYFQGNSAPDKSGLPSDRFSAERTGGSVSTLTIQRTQQEDSAVYLCASSRTSGYTDTQYFGPGTRLTVL.